These T cell receptor beta chains were read from a single sample in a study of T cell clonotyping in hematopoietic cell transplantation. TCRdb keeps only in-frame clones here, not all; method: immunoSEQ multiplex PCR. The table lists some 6,300 clones, 86% of them singletons. Sequencing was performed on peripheral blood mononuclear cells, taken 180 days after allogeneic stem cell transplant. These receptor sequences come from a female patient aged 45 to 65 who had an allogeneic stem cell transplant from an unrelated donor, so the T cells may come from the graft donor. Some clones in this sample may be carry-over from other donors' samples. CDR3s include the opening cysteine and the closing phenylalanine or tryptophan. The D gene is left open where the match is weak. Size is omitted from some rows. Given values are once, few, many or a class for expanded clones.

J	size	D	V	CDR3	DNA
TRBJ2-5	.	.	TRBV7-9	CASSLARRLETQYF	TGTGCCAGCAGCTTAGCGCGGAGGTTGGAGACCCAGTACTTC
TRBJ2-5	.	.	TRBV19	CASSTGTLQETQYF	TGTGCCAGTAGTACGGGGACACTACAAGAGACCCAGTACTTC
TRBJ2-5	.	TRBD2	TRBV19	CASTDGRGETQYF	TGTGCCAGCACTGACGGGAGGGGAGAGACCCAGTACTTC
TRBJ2-3	.	.	TRBV11-2	CASSLQVPDTQYF	TGTGCCAGCAGCTTACAGGTCCCCGATACGCAGTATTTT
TRBJ2-3	.	.	TRBV7-3	CASSLTPGDTQYF	TGTGCCAGCAGCTTAACCCCCGGAGATACGCAGTATTTT
TRBJ2-3	.	.	TRBV5-1	CASKAGGTDTQYF	TGCGCCAGCAAGGCAGGGGGCACAGATACGCAGTATTTT
TRBJ1-4	once	TRBD1	TRBV5-4	CASSMTGGTNEKLFF	TGTGCCAGCAGCATGACAGGGGGGACTAATGAAAAACTGTTTTTT
TRBJ1-2	.	TRBD1	TRBV5-1	CASSGGQANYGYTF	TGCGCCAGCAGCGGAGGACAGGCTAACTATGGCTACACCTTC
TRBJ1-1	.	.	TRBV4-2	CASSRNSRDPFGLYEAFF	TGTGCCAGCAGCCGCAACTCCCGGGACCCGTTTGGCCTGTATGAAGCTTTCTTT
TRBJ1-4	.	.	TRBV6-1	CASSEMDVGEKLFF	TGTGCCAGCAGTGAAATGGATGTAGGTGAAAAACTGTTTTTT
TRBJ2-2	few	.	TRBV7-7	CASSLVTAGTGELFF	TGTGCCAGCAGCTTGGTTACAGCCGGGACCGGGGAGCTGTTTTTT
TRBJ1-4	.	.	TRBV2	CASSAQGSRSEKLFF	TGTGCCAGCAGCGCTCAGGGGTCGAGAAGCGAAAAACTGTTTTTT
TRBJ2-7	.	.	TRBV29-1	CSVVQGPTYEQYF	TGCAGCGTTGTACAGGGCCCTACCTACGAGCAGTACTTC
TRBJ2-3	.	TRBD2	TRBV4-1	CASSQDLAGGTDTQYF	TGCGCCAGCAGCCAGGACCTAGCGGGGGGAACAGATACGCAGTATTTT
TRBJ1-1	few	TRBD1	TRBV29-1	CSVAGQGGGLTEAFF	TGCAGCGTCGCGGGACAGGGGGGGGGATTGACTGAAGCTTTCTTT
TRBJ1-6	.	.	TRBV2	CASSEAGPLHF	TGTGCCAGCAGTGAAGCCGGACCCCTCCACTTT
TRBJ1-5	.	TRBD1	TRBV2	CASSEDRGGNQPQHF	TGTGCCAGCAGTGAGGACAGGGGAGGCAATCAGCCCCAGCATTTT
TRBJ2-7	.	TRBD2	TRBV19	CASSPPGLAPYEQYF	TGTGCCAGTAGTCCACCGGGACTAGCTCCGTACGAGCAGTACTTC
TRBJ2-1	.	TRBD2	TRBV9	CASSGVGGAFGNEQFF	TGTGCCAGCAGCGGCGTCGGGGGGGCCTTTGGGAATGAGCAGTTCTTC
TRBJ2-7	.	TRBD1	TRBV19	CASSILGTGQNEQYF	TGTGCCAGTAGTATTCTCGGGACAGGCCAGAACGAGCAGTACTTC
TRBJ1-3	.	.	TRBV6-1	CASSEQGLSGNTIYF	TGTGCCAGCAGTGAACAGGGCCTTTCTGGAAACACCATATATTTT
TRBJ1-1	.	.	TRBV6-4	CARNKCSEAFF	TGTGCCAGGAATAAGTGTTCTGAAGCTTTCTTT
TRBJ1-2	.	.	TRBV18	CASSPPGGPNYGYTF	TGTGCCAGCTCACCACCCGGGGGACCCAATTATGGCTACACCTTC
TRBJ1-5	few	TRBD1	TRBV19	CASRSWDRGSNQPQHF	TGTGCCAGTAGGAGTTGGGACAGGGGGTCCAATCAGCCCCAGCATTTT
TRBJ2-7	.	TRBD2	TRBV10-2	CASSDTGLEGSYEQYF	TGCGCCAGCAGCGATACGGGACTAGAGGGCTCCTACGAGCAGTACTTC
TRBJ2-7	.	.	TRBV7-9	CASSTENGPEQYF	TGTGCCAGCTCTACCGAAAATGGCCCCGAGCAGTACTTC
TRBJ1-5	.	TRBD1	TRBV19	CASSTSLTGGLISTQHF	TGTGCCAGTAGTACGTCCCTGACAGGGGGGTTGATCAGCACCCAGCATTTT
TRBJ1-2	.	.	TRBV7-9	CASSLVGDGYTF	TGTGCCAGCAGCTTAGTGGGTGATGGCTACACCTTC
TRBJ2-7	.	.	TRBV7-8	CASSFHRGRGEQYF	TGTGCCAGCAGCTTCCACAGGGGGAGGGGAGAGCAGTACTTC
TRBJ2-3	.	.	TRBV9	CASSVGTHTDTQYF	TGTGCCAGCAGCGTAGGGACCCACACAGATACGCAGTATTTT
TRBJ2-7	.	.	TRBV2	CASGVFTYEQYF	TGTGCCAGCGGGGTTTTTACCTACGAGCAGTACTTC
TRBJ2-6	.	TRBD1	TRBV28	CASSSGGRTSGANVLTF	TGTGCCAGCAGTTCAGGGGGTCGGACCTCTGGGGCCAACGTCCTGACTTTC
TRBJ2-5	.	TRBD2	TRBV19	CASSLTSGGFETQYF	TGTGCCAGTAGCCTGACTAGCGGGGGGTTCGAGACCCAGTACTTC
TRBJ2-3	.	TRBD2	TRBV7-3	CASRPTSGGMDTQYF	TGTGCCAGCAGGCCTACTAGCGGGGGGATGGATACGCAGTATTTT
TRBJ1-2	.	.	TRBV5-1	CASSLGFYGYTF	TGCGCCAGCAGCTTGGGTTTCTATGGCTACACCTTC
TRBJ2-5	.	TRBD2	TRBV9	CASSPPGLAGGKTQYF	TGTGCCAGCAGCCCTCCGGGACTAGCGGGGGGAAAGACCCAGTACTTC
TRBJ2-2	.	TRBD2	TRBV5-4	CASSRSGDRELFF	TGTGCCAGCAGCAGGAGCGGGGACCGGGAGCTGTTTTTT
TRBJ1-5	once	.	TRBV6-1	CASSDGALGPNQPQHF	TGTGCCAGCAGTGACGGGGCCCTAGGGCCCAATCAGCCCCAGCATTTT
TRBJ2-7	.	.	TRBV4-1	CASSRSFSYEQYF	TGCGCCAGCAGCCGGAGTTTCTCCTACGAGCAGTACTTC
TRBJ2-4	.	TRBD2	TRBV10-2	CASSPVQAGAVTKNIQYF	TGCGCCAGCAGTCCGGTCCAAGCGGGGGCAGTAACCAAAAACATTCAGTACTTC
TRBJ2-7	.	.	TRBV18	CASSPGRGEQYF	TGTGCCAGCTCACCGGGACGGGGGGAGCAGTACTTC
TRBJ2-1	.	TRBD2	TRBV5-1	CASSLATSGGSSYNEQFF	TGCGCCAGCAGCTTGGCGACTAGCGGGGGGAGCTCCTACAATGAGCAGTTCTTC
TRBJ2-1	.	.	TRBV7-6	CASSGRGSYNEQFF	TGTGCCAGCAGCGGAAGGGGCTCCTACAATGAGCAGTTCTTC
TRBJ2-7	.	.	TRBV11-1	CASSLAPGATYEQYF	TGTGCCAGCAGCTTAGCACCGGGGGCAACCTACGAGCAGTACTTC
TRBJ2-2	.	.	TRBV18	CASSPRDDGTGELFF	TGTGCCAGCTCACCCCGGGACGATGGCACCGGGGAGCTGTTTTTT
TRBJ2-1	.	.	TRBV1	CTSRERGASGEQFF	TGCACCAGCAGAGAGCGGGGGGCCTCGGGTGAGCAGTTCTTC
TRBJ2-7	.	.	TRBV7-2	CASSPRGIHEQYF	TGTGCCAGCAGCCCGAGGGGTATACACGAGCAGTACTTC
TRBJ2-5	.	.	TRBV5-1	CASSLLGVGETQYF	TGCGCCAGCAGCTTGTTAGGGGTAGGGGAGACCCAGTACTTC
TRBJ2-3	.	.	TRBV10-3	CAISERVTGDTQYF	TGTGCCATCAGTGAGAGAGTAACCGGAGATACGCAGTATTTT
TRBJ1-1	.	TRBD1	TRBV29-1	CSVRQGLNTEAFF	TGCAGCGTCCGACAGGGTCTGAACACTGAAGCTTTCTTT
TRBJ2-7	.	.	TRBV9	CASSVEQGYEQYF	TGTGCCAGCAGCGTTGAACAGGGCTACGAGCAGTACTTC
TRBJ2-7	.	.	TRBV10-3	CAISDAEVGGASF	TGTGCCATCAGTGATGCAGAAGTGGGGGGAGCGAGCTTC